This TCR beta chain came from a study of CD8 T cells in ankylosing spondylitis. Overall study results and limits: From matched ankylosing spondylitis synovial fluid, disease-linked clones were reportedly recovered at significantly enriched levels.

The V and J ends lost 8 bases and 8 bases, in that order; junction bases with no gene match: 7. CDR1 SNHLY and CDR2 FYNNEI come from the germline V gene. This CDR3 has 13 amino acids. Note on this clonotype: Its antigen is unknown.

In TCRdb, the 5' RACE reads were re-called with MiXCR into one record per CDR3 protein. The sample has a few hundred thousand distinct CDR3 sequences; about 10% are singletons. The J gene is TRBJ2-1, the V gene TRBV2; TRBD2 matches 9 bases. The TCR sequence derives from a male donor with ankylosing spondylitis or in good health (not recorded which). The sequenced sample was blood, either unsorted or a sorted T cell fraction (not recorded which). CDR3 region: CASGASGNYEQFF. For the CDR3, the DNA is TGTGCCAGCGGCGCTAGCGGGAATTATGAGCAGTTCTTC.